This T cell receptor (beta chain) was found in a study of radiotherapy plus CTLA-4 blockade in lung cancer. Looking at the study overall: Objective responses emerged in around a sixth of patients, and 25% to 40% attained disease control.

Study-level findings and limits: Following radiotherapy plus ipilimumab, tumor-derived TCR clones expanded in the blood.

The study treated chemo-refractory metastatic non-small-cell lung cancer patients with focal radiation plus ipilimumab CTLA-4 blockade. In the case of this clone: The antigen is undetermined.

TCRdb's copy holds only in-frame clones and misses some; the assay was immunoSEQ multiplex PCR. The sample shows tens of thousands of clones, roughly 80% of them seen only once. There are 13 residues in the CDR3. Germline V CDR1 and CDR2: MNHEY, SVGAGI. V was shortened by 10 bases and J by 4 bases, with 16 bases between the two germline ends. The material sequenced was peripheral blood, taken from a patient treated with radiotherapy plus ipilimumab. The chain couples TRBV6-5 to TRBJ1-1; D ambiguous. The source of this sequence is a human donor with non-small cell lung cancer who had stable disease on radiotherapy plus ipilimumab. The CDR3 sequence is CATSLEGATEAFF. The CDR3, as DNA: TGTGCCACATCATTAGAGGGAGCCACTGAAGCTTTCTTT.